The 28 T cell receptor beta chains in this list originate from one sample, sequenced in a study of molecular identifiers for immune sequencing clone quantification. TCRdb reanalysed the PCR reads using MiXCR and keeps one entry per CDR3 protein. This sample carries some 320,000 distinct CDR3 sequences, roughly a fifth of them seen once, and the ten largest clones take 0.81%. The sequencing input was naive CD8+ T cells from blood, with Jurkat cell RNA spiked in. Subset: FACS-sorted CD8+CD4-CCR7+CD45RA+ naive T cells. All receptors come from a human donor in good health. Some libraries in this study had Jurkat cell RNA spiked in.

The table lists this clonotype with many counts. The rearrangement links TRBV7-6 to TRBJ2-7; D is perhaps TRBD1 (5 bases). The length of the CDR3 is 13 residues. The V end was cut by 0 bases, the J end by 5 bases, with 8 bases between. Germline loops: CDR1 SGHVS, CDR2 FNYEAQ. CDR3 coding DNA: TGTGCCAGCAGCTTAGCAGGGGTGGACGAGCAGTACTTC. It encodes CASSLAGVDEQYF.

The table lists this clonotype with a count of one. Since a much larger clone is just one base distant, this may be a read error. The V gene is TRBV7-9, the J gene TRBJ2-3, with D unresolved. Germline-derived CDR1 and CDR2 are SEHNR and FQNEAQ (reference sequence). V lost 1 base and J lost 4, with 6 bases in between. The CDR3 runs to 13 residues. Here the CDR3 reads CASSLENADTQYF. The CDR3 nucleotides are TGTGCCAGCAGCTTAGAGAACGCAGATACGCAGTATTTT. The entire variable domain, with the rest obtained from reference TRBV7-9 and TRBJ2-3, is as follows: DTGVSQNPRHKITKRGQNVTFRCDPISEHNRLYWYRQTLGQGPEFLTYFQNEAQLEKSRLLSDRFSAERPKGSFSTLEIQRTEQGDSAMYLCASSLENADTQYFGPGTRLTVL.

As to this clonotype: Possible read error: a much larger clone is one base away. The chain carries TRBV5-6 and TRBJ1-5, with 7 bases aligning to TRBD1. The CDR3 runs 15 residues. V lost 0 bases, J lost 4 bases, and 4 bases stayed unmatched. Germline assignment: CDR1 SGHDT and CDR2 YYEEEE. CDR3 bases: TGTGCCAGCAGCTTGGAGAGACAGGGAAATCAGCCCCAGCATTTT. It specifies CASSLERQGNQPQHF.

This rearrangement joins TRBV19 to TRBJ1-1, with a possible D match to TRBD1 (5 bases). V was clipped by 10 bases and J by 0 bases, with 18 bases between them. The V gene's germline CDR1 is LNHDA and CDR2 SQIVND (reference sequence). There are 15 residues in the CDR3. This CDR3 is CATQYRGGLNTEAFF. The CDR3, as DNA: TGTGCCACCCAATATCGGGGCGGCTTGAACACTGAAGCTTTCTTT.

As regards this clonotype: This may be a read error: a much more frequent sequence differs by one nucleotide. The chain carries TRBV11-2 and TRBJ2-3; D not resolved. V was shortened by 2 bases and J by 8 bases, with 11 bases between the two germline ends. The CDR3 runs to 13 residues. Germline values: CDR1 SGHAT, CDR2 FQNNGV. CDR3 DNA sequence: TGTGCCAGCAGCTTAATGGCAGCAGGTACGCAGTATTTT. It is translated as CASSLMAAGTQYF.

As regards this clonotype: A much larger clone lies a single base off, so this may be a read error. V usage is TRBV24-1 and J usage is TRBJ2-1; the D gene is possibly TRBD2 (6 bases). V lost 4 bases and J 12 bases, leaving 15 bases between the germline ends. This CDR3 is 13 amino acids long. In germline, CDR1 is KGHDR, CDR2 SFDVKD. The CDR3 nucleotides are TGTGCCACCAGTGAACAGAGGGGAGGTGTGCAGTTCTTC. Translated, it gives CATSEQRGGVQFF.

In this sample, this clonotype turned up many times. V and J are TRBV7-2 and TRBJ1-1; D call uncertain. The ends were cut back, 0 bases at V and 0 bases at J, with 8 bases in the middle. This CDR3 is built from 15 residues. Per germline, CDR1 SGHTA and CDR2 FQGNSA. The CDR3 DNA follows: TGTGCCAGCAGCTTAGCCAGCAGCCTGAACACTGAAGCTTTCTTT. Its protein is CASSLASSLNTEAFF.

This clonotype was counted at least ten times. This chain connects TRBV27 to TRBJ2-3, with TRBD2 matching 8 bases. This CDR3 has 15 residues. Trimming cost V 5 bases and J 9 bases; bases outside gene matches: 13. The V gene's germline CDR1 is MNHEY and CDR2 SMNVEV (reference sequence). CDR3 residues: CASSLPHGERGTQYF. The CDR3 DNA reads TGTGCCAGCAGTCTCCCACATGGGGAGCGGGGGACGCAGTATTTT.

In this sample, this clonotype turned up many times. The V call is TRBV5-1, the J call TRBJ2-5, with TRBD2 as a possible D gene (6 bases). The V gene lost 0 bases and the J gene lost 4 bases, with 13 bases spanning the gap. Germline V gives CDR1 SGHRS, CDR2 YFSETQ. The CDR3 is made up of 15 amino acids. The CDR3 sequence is CASSLGTRERETQYF. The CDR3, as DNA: TGCGCCAGCAGCTTGGGGACACGGGAGAGAGAGACCCAGTACTTC. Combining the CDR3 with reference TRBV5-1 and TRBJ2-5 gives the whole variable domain KAGVTQTPRYLIKTRGQQVTLSCSPISGHRSVSWYQQTPGQGLQFLFEYFSETQRNKGNFPGRFSGRQFSNSRSEMNVSTLELGDSALYLCASSLGTRERETQYFGPGTRLLVL.

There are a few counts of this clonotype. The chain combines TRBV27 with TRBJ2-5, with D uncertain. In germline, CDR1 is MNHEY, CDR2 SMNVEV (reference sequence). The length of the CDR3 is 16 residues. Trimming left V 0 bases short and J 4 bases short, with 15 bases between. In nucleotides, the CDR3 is TGTGCCAGCAGTTTATCGTTTTTTGCGGTAGGAGAGACCCAGTACTTC. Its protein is CASSLSFFAVGETQYF.

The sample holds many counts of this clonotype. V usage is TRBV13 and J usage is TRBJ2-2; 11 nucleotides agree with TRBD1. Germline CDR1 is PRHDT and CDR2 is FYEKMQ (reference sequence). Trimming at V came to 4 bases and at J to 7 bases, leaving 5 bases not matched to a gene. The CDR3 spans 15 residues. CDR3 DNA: TGTGCCAGCAGCTGGACAGGGGGCGCGAACGGGGAGCTGTTTTTT. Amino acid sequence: CASSWTGGANGELFF.

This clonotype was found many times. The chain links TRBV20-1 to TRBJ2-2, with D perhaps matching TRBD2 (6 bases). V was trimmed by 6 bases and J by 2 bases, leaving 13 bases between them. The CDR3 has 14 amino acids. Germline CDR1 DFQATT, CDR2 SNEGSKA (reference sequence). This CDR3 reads CSALRGKNTGELFF. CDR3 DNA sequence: TGCAGTGCCCTCCGGGGGAAAAACACCGGGGAGCTGTTTTTT.

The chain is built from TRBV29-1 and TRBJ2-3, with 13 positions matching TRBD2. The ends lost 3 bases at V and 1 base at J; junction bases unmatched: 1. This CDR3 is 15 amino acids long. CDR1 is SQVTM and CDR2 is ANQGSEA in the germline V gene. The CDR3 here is CSVEGTSGGTDTQYF. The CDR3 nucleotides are TGCAGCGTTGAGGGGACTAGCGGGGGCACAGATACGCAGTATTTT.

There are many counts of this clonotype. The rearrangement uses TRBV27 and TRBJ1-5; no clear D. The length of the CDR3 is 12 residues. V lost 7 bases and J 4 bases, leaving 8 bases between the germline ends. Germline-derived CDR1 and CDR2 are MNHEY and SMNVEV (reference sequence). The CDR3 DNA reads TGTGCCAGCAAAAAACTAAATCAGCCCCAGCATTTT. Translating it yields CASKKLNQPQHF.

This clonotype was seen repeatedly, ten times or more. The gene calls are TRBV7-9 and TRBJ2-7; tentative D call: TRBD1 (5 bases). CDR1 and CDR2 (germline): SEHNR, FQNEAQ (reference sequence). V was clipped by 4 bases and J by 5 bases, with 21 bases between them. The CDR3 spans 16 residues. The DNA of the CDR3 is TGTGCCAGCAGCTATATCTCCGGCAGGGAAGGCGACGAGCAGTACTTC. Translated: CASSYISGREGDEQYF.

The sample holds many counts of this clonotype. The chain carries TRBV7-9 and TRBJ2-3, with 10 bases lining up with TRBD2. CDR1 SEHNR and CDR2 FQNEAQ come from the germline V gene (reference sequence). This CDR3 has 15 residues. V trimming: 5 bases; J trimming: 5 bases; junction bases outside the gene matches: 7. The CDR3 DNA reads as TGTGCCAGCAGCCCGAGCGGGAGGGCCGGAGATACGCAGTATTTT. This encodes CASSPSGRAGDTQYF.

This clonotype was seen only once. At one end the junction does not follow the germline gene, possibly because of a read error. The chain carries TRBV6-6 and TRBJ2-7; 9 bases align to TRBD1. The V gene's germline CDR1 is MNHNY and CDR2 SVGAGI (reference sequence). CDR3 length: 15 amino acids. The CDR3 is CASRYRDRVYYEQHF. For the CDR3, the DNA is TGTGCCAGCAGATACAGGGACAGGGTTTACTACGAGCAGCACTTC.

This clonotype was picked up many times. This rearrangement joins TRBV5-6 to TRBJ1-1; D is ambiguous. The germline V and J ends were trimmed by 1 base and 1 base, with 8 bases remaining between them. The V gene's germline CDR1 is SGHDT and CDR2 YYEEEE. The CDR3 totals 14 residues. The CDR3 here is CASSLSGSNTEAFF. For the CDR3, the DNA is TGTGCCAGCAGCTTGTCGGGGTCGAACACTGAAGCTTTCTTT.

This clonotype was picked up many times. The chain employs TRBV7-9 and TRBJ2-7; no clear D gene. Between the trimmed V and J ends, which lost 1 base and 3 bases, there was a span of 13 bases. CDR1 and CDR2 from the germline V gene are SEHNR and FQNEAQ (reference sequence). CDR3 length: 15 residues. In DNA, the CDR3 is TGTGCCAGCAGCTTAGGCCCCCCGACCTACTACGAGCAGTACTTC. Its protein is CASSLGPPTYYEQYF.

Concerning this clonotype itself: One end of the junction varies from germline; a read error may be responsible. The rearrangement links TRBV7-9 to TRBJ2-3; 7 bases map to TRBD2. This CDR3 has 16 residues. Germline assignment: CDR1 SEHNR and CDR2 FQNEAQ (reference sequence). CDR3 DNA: TGTGCCGGCAGCTTAAAGCCACTAGCGTACACAGATACGCAGTATTTT. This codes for CAGSLKPLAYTDTQYF. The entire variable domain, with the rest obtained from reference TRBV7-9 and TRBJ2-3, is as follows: DTGVSQNPRHKITKRGQNVTFRCDPISEHNRLYWYRQTLGQGPEFLTYFQNEAQLEKSRLLSDRFSAERPKGSFSTLEIQRTEQGDSAMYLCAGSLKPLAYTDTQYFGPGTRLTVL.

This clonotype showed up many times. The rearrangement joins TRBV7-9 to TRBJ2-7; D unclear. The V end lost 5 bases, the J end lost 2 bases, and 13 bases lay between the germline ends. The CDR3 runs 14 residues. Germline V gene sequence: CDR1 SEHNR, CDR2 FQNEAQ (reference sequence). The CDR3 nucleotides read TGTGCCAGCAGCCCAAGGACGGACGCCTACGAGCAGTACTTC. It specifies CASSPRTDAYEQYF.

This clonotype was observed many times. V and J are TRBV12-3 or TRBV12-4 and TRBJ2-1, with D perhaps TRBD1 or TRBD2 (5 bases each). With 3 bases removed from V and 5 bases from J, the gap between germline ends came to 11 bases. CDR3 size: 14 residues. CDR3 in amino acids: CASSFRDVHNEQFF. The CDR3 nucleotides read TGTGCCAGCAGTTTCCGGGACGTACACAATGAGCAGTTCTTC.

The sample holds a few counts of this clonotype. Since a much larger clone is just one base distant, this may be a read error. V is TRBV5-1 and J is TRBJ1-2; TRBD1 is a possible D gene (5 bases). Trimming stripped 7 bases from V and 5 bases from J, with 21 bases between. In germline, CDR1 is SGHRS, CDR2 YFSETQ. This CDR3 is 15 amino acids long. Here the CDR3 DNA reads TGCGCCAGCGGACTCGTGGGGACGGACCTGTATGGCTACACCTTC. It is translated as CASGLVGTDLYGYTF.

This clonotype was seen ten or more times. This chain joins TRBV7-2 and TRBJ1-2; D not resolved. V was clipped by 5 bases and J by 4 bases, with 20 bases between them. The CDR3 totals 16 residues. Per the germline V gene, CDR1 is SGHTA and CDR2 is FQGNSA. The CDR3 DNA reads TGTGCCAGCAGCCCCCGGGTTTGGGGAGAGAGCTATGGCTACACCTTC. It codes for CASSPRVWGESYGYTF.

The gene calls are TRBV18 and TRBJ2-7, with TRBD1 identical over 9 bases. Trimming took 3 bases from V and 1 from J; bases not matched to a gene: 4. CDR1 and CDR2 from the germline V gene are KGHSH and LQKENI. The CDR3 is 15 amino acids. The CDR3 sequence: CASSPRDRESYEQYF. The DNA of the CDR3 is TGTGCCAGCTCACCGCGGGACAGGGAGTCCTACGAGCAGTACTTC.

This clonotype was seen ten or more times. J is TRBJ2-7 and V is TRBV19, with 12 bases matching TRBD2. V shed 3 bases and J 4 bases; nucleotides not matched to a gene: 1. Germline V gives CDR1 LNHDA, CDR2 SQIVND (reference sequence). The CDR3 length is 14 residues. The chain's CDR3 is CASSMTSGSYEQYF. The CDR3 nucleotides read TGTGCCAGTAGTATGACTAGCGGGAGTTACGAGCAGTACTTC.

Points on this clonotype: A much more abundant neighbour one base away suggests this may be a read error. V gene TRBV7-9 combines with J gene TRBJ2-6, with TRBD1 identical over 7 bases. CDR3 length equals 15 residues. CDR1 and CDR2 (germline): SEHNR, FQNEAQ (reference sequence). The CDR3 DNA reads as TGTGTCAGCAGCTTGCCGGGACAGCCCGCCCACGTCCTGACTTTC. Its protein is CVSSLPGQPAHVLTF.

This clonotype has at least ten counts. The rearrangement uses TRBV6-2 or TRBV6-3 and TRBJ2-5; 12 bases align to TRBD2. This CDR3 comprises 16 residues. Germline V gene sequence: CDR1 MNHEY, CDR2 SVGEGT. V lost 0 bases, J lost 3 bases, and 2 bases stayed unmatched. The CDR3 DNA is TGTGCCAGCAGTTACTCTGGACTAGCGGGGAAAGAGACCCAGTACTTC. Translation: CASSYSGLAGKETQYF.